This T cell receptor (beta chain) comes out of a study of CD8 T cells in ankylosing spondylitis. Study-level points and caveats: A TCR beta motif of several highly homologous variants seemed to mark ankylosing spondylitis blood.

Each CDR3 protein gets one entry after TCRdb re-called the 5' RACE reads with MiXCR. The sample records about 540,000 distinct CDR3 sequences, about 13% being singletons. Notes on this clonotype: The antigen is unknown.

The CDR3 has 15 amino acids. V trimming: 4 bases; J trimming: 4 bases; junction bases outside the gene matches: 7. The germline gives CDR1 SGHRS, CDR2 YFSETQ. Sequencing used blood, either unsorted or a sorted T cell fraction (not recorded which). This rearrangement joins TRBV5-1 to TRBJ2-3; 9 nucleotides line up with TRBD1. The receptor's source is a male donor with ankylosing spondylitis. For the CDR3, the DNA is TGCGCCAGCAGCCCCCCGGGACAGGGACCAGATACGCAGTATTTT. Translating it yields CASSPPGQGPDTQYF.